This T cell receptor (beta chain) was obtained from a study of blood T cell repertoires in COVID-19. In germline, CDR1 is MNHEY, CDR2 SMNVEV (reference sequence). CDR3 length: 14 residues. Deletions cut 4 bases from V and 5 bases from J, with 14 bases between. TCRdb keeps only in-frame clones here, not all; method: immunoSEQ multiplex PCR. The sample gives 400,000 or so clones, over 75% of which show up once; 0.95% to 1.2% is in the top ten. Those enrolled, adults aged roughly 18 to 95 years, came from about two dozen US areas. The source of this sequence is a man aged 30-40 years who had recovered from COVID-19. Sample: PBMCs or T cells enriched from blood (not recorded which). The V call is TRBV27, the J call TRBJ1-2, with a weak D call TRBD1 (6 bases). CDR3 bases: TGTGCCAGCAGTTCGGACAGACGTGGGTATGGCTACACCTTC. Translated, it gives CASSSDRRGYGYTF.